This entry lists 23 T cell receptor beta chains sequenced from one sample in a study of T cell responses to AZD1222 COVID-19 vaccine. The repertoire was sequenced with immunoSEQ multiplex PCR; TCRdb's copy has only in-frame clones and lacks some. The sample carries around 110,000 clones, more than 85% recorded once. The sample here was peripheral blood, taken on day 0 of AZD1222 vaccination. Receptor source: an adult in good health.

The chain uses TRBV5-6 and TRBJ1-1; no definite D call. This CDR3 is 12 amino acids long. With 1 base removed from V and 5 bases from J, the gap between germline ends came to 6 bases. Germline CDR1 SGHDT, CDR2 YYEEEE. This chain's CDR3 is CASSLSATEAFF. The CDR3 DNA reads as TGTGCCAGCAGCTTGTCGGCGACTGAAGCTTTCTTT.

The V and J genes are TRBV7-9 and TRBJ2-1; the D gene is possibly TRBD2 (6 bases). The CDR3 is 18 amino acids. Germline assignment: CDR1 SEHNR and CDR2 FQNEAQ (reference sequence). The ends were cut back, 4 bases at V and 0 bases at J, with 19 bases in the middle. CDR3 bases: TGTGCCAGCAGCTCGATCGAGTATAGCGGTCCCTCCTACAATGAGCAGTTCTTC. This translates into CASSSIEYSGPSYNEQFF.

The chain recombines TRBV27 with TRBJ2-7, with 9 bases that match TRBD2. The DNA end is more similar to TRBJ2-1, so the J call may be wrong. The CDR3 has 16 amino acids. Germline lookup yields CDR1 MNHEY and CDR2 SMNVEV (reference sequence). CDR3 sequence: CASTASRGGPYNEQFF. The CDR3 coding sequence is TGTGCCAGCACGGCCTCGCGGGGGGGCCCCTACAATGAGCAGTTCTTC.

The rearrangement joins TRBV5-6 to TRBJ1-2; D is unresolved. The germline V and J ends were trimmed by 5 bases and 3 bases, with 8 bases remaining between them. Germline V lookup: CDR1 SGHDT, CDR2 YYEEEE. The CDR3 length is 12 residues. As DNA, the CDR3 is TGTGCCAGCAGGACCCTAGACTATGGCTACACCTTC. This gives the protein CASRTLDYGYTF. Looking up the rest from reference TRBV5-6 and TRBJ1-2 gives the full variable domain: DAGVTQSPTHLIKTRGQQVTLRCSPKSGHDTVSWYQQALGQGPQFIFQYYEEEERQRGNFPDRFSGHQFPNYSSELNVNALLLGDSALYLCASRTLDYGYTFGSGTRLTVV.

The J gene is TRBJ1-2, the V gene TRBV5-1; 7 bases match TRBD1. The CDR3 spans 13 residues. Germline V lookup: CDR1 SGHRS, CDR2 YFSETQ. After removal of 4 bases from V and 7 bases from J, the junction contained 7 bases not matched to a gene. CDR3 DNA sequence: TGCGCCAGCAGCGGAACAGGGGAAGGTGGCTACACCTTC. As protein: CASSGTGEGGYTF.

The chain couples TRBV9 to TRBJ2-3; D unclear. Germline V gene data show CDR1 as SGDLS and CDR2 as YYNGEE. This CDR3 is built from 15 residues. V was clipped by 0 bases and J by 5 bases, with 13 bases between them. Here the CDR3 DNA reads TGTGCCAGCAGCGTAGGACCCCGGGCAGAAGATACGCAGTATTTT. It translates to CASSVGPRAEDTQYF.

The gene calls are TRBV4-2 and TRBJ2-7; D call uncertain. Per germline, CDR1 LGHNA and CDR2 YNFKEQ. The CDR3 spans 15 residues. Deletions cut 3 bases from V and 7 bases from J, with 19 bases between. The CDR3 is CASSHQIQSTAEQYF. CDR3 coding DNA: TGTGCCAGCAGCCACCAAATCCAATCCACCGCTGAGCAGTACTTC.

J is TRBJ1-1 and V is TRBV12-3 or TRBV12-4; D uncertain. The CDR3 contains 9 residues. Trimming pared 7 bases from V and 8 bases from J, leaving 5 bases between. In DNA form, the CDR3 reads TGTGCCAGCAAACCGGAAGCTTTCTTT. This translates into CASKPEAFF.

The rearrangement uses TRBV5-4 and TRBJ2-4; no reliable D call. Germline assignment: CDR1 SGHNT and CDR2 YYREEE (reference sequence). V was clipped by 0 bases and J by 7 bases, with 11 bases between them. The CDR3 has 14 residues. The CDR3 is CASSLGFQSNIQYF. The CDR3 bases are TGTGCCAGCAGCTTGGGTTTCCAGTCCAACATTCAGTACTTC.

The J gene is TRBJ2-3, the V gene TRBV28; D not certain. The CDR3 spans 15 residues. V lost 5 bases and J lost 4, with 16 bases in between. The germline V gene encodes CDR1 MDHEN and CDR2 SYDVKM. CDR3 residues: CASSAKGAVADTQYF. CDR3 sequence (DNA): TGTGCCAGCAGTGCAAAGGGTGCTGTGGCAGATACGCAGTATTTT.

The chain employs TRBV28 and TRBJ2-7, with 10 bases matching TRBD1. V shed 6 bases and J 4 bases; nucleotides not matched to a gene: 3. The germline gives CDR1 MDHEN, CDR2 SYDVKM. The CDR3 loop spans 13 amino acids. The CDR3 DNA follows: TGTGCCAGCAGACCGGGACAGGGGTACGAGCAGTACTTC. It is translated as CASRPGQGYEQYF.

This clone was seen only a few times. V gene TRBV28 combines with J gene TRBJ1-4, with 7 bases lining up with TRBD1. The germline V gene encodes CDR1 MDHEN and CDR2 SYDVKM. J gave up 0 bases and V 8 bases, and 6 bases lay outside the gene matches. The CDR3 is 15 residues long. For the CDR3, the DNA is TGTGCCAGCCCCGGGACAGCTGCAACTAATGAAAAACTGTTTTTT. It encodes CASPGTAATNEKLFF.

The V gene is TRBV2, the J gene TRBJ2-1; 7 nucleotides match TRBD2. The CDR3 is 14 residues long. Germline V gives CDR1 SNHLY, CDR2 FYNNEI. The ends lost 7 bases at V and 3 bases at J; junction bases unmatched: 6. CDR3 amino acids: CASKGGSVYNEQFF. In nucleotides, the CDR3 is TGTGCCAGCAAGGGCGGGAGTGTCTACAATGAGCAGTTCTTC.

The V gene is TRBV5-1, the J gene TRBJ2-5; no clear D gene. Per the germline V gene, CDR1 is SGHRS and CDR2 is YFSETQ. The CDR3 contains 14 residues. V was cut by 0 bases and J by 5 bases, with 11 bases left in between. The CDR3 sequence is CASSLGGVLETQYF. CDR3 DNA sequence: TGCGCCAGCAGCTTGGGTGGGGTCTTGGAGACCCAGTACTTC.

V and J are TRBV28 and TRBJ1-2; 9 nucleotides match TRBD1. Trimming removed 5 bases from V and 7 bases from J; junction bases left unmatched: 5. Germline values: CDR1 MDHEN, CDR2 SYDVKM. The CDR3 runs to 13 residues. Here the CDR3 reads CASSQTGGFGYTF. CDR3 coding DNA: TGTGCCAGCAGTCAGACAGGGGGTTTTGGCTACACCTTC.

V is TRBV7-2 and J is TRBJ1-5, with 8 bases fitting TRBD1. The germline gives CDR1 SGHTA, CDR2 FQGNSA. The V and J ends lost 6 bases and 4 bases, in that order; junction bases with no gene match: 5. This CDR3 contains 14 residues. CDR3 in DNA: TGTGCCAGCAGAGAGGGGGACAGGAATCAGCCCCAGCATTTT. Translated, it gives CASREGDRNQPQHF. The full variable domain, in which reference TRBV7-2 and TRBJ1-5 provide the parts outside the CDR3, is GAGVSQSPSNKVTEKGKDVELRCDPISGHTALYWYRQSLGQGLEFLIYFQGNSAPDKSGLPSDRFSAERTGGSVSTLTIQRTQQEDSAVYLCASREGDRNQPQHFGDGTRLSIL.

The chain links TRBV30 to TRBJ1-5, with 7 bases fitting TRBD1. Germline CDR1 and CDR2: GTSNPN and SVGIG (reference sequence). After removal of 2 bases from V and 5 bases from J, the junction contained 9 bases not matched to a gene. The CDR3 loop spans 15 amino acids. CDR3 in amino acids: CAWSKGQVLHQPQHF. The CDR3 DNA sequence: TGTGCCTGGAGTAAAGGACAGGTACTTCATCAGCCCCAGCATTTT.

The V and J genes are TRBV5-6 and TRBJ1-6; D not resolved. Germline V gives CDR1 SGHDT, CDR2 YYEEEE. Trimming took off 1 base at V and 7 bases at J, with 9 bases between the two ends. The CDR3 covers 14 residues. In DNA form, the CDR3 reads TGTGCCAGCAGCTTGTCCGGTGTCAATTCACCCCTCCACTTT. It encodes CASSLSGVNSPLHF.

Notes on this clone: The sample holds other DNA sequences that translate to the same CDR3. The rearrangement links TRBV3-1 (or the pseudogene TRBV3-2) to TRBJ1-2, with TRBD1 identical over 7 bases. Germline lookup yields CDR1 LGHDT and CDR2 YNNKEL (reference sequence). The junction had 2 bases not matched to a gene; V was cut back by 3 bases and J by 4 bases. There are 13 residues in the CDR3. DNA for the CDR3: TGTGCCAGCAGCCAGGCAGGGGGCTATGGCTACACCTTC. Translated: CASSQAGGYGYTF.

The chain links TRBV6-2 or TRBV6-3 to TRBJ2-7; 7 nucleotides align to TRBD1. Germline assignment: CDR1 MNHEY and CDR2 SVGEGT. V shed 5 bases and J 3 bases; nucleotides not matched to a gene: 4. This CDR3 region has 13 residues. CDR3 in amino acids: CASSGTDYYEQYF. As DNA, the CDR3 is TGTGCCAGCAGTGGGACAGACTACTACGAGCAGTACTTC.

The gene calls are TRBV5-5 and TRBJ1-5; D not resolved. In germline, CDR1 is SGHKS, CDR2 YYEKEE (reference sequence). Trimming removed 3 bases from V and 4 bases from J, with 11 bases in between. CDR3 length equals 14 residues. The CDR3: CASSYGRGNQPQHF. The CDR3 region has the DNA TGTGCCAGCAGCTACGGACGAGGAAATCAGCCCCAGCATTTT.

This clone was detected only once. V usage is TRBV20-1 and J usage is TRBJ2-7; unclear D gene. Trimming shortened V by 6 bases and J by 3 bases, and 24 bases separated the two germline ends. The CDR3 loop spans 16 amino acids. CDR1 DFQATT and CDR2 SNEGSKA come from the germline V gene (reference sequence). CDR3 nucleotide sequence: TGCAGTGCCAGTCCCAACATTGATGCCACCCTCTACGAGCAGTACTTC. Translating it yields CSASPNIDATLYEQYF.

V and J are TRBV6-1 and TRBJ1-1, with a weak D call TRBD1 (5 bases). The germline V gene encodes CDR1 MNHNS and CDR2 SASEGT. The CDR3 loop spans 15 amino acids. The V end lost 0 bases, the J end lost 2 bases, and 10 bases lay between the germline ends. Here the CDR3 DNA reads TGTGCCAGCAGTGAAGCGAAGTGGGGCAACACTGAAGCTTTCTTT. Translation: CASSEAKWGNTEAFF.